This paragraph reports one T cell receptor beta chain. Its cognate antigen is unknown. These data belong to a study of T-cell memory formation after mild COVID-19. Study results and caveats: Contracting clones, day 15 to 85, had balanced CD4/CD8, and later expanders favored CD4+. Clonal second-wave expansions that peaked on day 37 had unconfirmed SARS-CoV-2 specificity. Within pre-infection memory, some responding clones were found, suggesting cross-reactive memory joined.

TCRdb fed the 5' RACE reads into MiXCR, producing one record per CDR3 protein. The sample yields 550,000 to 700,000 distinct CDR3 sequences, approximately 15% seen once. This CDR3 contains 17 residues. J gave up 7 bases and V 0 bases, and 12 bases lay outside the gene matches. Per the germline V gene, CDR1 is PRHDT and CDR2 is FYEKMQ (reference sequence). V and J are TRBV13 and TRBJ2-1; 7 nucleotides match TRBD2. The clonotype comes from an adult woman who had mild COVID-19 (a few samples of this study predate the infection). Cell type and time point are not known. Sequenced input: PBMCs or a T cell subset sorted from them (not recorded which). CDR3 DNA: TGTGCCAGCAGCTTAGGCGGGCTAGCGGCCCGCTTTAATGAGCAGTTCTTC. This gives the protein CASSLGGLAARFNEQFF.